These T cell receptor beta chains were read from a single sample in a study of control samples from healthy donors and cancer patients. Using immunoSEQ multiplex PCR, the repertoire was profiled, and TCRdb retains in-frame clones only, with some absent. The table includes 170,000 or so clones, roughly 94% detected once. Sequenced: blood. The receptors were gathered from a woman between 18 and 29 years old in good health. CDR3s include the opening cysteine and the closing phenylalanine or tryptophan. D genes are given only for firm matches. Size values are once, few and many counts, or a class for expanded clones, and some rows have none.

. TRBJ1-1 TRBV5-5 . CASSSPLQGNTEAFF TGTGCCAGCAGCTCACCCCTCCAGGGGAACACTGAAGCTTTCTTT
TRBD1 TRBJ1-2 TRBV7-2 . CASSSRDRGRGGYTF TGTGCCAGCAGCAGTAGGGACAGGGGGCGAGGAGGCTACACCTTC
. TRBJ2-1 TRBV4-1 . CASSQEGSGNEQFF TGCGCCAGCAGCCAAGAGGGGTCGGGCAATGAGCAGTTCTTC
. TRBJ1-5 TRBV6-2/TRBV6-3 . CASSYGGWGQPQHF TGTGCCAGCAGTTATGGGGGATGGGGTCAGCCCCAGCATTTT
. TRBJ2-1 TRBV6-2/TRBV6-3 . CASSTRQSVLYNEQFF TGTGCCAGCAGTACTCGACAGTCAGTACTCTACAATGAGCAGTTCTTC
. TRBJ2-5 TRBV19 . CASALGGTQETQYF TGTGCCAGTGCCCTTGGGGGCACCCAAGAGACCCAGTACTTC
TRBD1 TRBJ1-1 TRBV28 . CASSLWTGRAFF TGTGCCAGCAGTTTATGGACAGGGAGGGCTTTCTTT
. TRBJ1-2 TRBV18 . CASSPGTNYGYTF TGTGCCAGCTCACCCGGGACAAACTATGGCTACACCTTC
. TRBJ1-2 TRBV2 . CASRAPGVDGYTF TGTGCCAGCAGGGCCCCAGGGGTTGATGGCTACACCTTC
. TRBJ2-3 TRBV4-3 . CASSQDIPATDTQYF TGCGCCAGCAGCCAAGATATTCCAGCCACAGATACGCAGTATTTT
. TRBJ2-1 TRBV7-9 . CASSLQGRDDEQFF TGTGCCAGCAGCCTACAGGGAAGGGACGATGAGCAGTTCTTC
TRBD1 TRBJ1-2 TRBV4-1 few CASSPGQGSYGYTF TGCGCCAGCAGCCCGGGACAGGGGAGCTATGGCTACACCTTC
. TRBJ1-5 TRBV18 . CASSLYREDQPQHF TGTGCCAGCTCACTTTACAGGGAGGATCAGCCCCAGCATTTT
. TRBJ2-1 TRBV15 . CATSRVLSSYNEQFF TGTGCCACCAGCAGAGTCCTTAGCTCCTACAATGAGCAGTTCTTC
TRBD1 TRBJ1-1 TRBV6-5 . CASSWTGATEAFF TGTGCCAGCAGTTGGACAGGGGCCACAGAAGCTTTCTTT
TRBD1 TRBJ2-5 TRBV14 . CASSPTTGVWGETQYF TGTGCCAGCAGCCCGACTACAGGGGTCTGGGGGGAGACCCAGTACTTC
. TRBJ2-3 TRBV4-2 . CASSQEDKRQPPRAQYF TGTGCCAGCAGCCAAGAGGATAAGCGTCAGCCCCCGAGGGCGCAGTATTTT
TRBD2 TRBJ2-1 TRBV4-1 . CASSQVVPSGRVGKNEQFF TGCGCCAGCAGCCAAGTTGTCCCCAGCGGGAGGGTAGGTAAGAATGAGCAGTTCTTC
. TRBJ1-1 TRBV7-9 . CASSLGAITEAFF TGTGCCAGCAGCCTCGGGGCGATCACTGAAGCTTTCTTT
. TRBJ1-5 TRBV11-2 . CASSPDSSNQPQHF TGTGCCAGCAGCCCCGACAGTAGCAATCAGCCCCAGCATTTT
. TRBJ1-1 TRBV9 . CASSVGSGYEAFF TGTGCCAGCAGCGTAGGGTCGGGGTATGAAGCTTTCTTT
TRBD1 TRBJ1-4 TRBV18 . CASSPDRVNEKLFF TGTGCCAGCTCACCGGACAGGGTGAATGAAAAACTGTTTTTT
. TRBJ1-1 TRBV9 . CASSVVPMNTEAFF TGTGCCAGCAGCGTAGTCCCCATGAACACTGAAGCTTTCTTT
TRBD1 TRBJ2-7 TRBV7-9 few CASSIGQGSVSYEQYF TGTGCCAGCAGCATCGGACAGGGATCCGTCTCCTACGAGCAGTACTTC
. TRBJ2-1 TRBV5-1 . CASSIGASESQFF TGCGCCAGCAGCATAGGCGCCTCAGAATCGCAGTTCTTC
TRBD1 TRBJ1-5 TRBV28 . CASSSRRQGAAEPQHF TGTGCCAGCAGTTCCAGACGACAGGGGGCGGCTGAGCCCCAGCATTTT
TRBD2 TRBJ2-3 TRBV7-9 . CASLEAGAFTDTQYF TGTGCCAGCCTCGAAGCGGGGGCATTCACAGATACGCAGTATTTT
. TRBJ1-1 TRBV6-5 . CASTGWGTEAFF TGTGCCAGCACCGGGTGGGGGACTGAAGCTTTCTTT
. TRBJ2-7 TRBV16 . CASSQSRRGEGAFGQYF TGTGCCAGCAGCCAATCCCGTAGGGGAGAGGGTGCCTTTGGGCAGTACTTC
. TRBJ1-6 TRBV2 . CASSESLLVALHF TGTGCCAGCAGTGAAAGTCTCCTTGTAGCCCTCCACTTT
. TRBJ1-5 TRBV6-1 . CASSEGQEYQPQHF TGTGCCAGCAGTGAGGGGCAGGAGTATCAGCCCCAGCATTTT
TRBD2 TRBJ2-1 TRBV7-3 . CASSLNPFVRLAGSNEQFF TGTGCCAGCAGCTTAAATCCCTTTGTACGACTAGCGGGGAGCAATGAGCAGTTCTTC
. TRBJ1-6 TRBV13 . CASSLVNSPLHF TGTGCCAGCAGTCTGGTTAATTCACCCCTCCACTTT
. TRBJ2-1 TRBV6-5 . CASSYSRGANEQFF TGTGCCAGCAGTTACTCCAGGGGGGCCAATGAGCAGTTCTTC
TRBD1 TRBJ1-2 TRBV4-2 . CASSQGIWQGADGYTF TGTGCCAGCAGCCAAGGAATTTGGCAGGGGGCTGATGGCTACACCTTC
. TRBJ1-4 TRBV19 . CASSAGNRQEKLFF TGTGCCAGTAGTGCAGGGAACCGCCAAGAAAAACTGTTTTTT
TRBD1 TRBJ2-3 TRBV19 . CASSKGQWVTDTQYF TGTGCCAGTAGCAAGGGACAGTGGGTGACAGATACGCAGTATTTT
TRBD2 TRBJ2-1 TRBV5-1 . CASSAGTSFREQFF TGCGCCAGCAGCGCCGGGACTAGCTTTAGGGAGCAGTTCTTC
TRBD1 TRBJ1-1 TRBV6-5 . CASTRGTGSWGEAFF TGTGCCAGCACCCGAGGGACAGGCAGTTGGGGTGAAGCTTTCTTT
. TRBJ2-5 TRBV4-3 . CASSQVGQQETQYF TGCGCCAGCAGCCAAGTGGGCCAGCAAGAGACCCAGTACTTC
TRBD1 TRBJ1-6 TRBV28 . CASSLGQPNSIAWF TGTGCCAGCAGTTTGGGACAGCCTAATTCGATCGCGTGGTTT
TRBD2 TRBJ2-2 TRBV6-6 . CASRVGTSGDTGELFF TGTGCCAGCAGGGTCGGAACTAGCGGGGACACCGGGGAGCTGTTTTTT
. TRBJ1-5 TRBV28 . CASSFLVGASNQPQHF TGTGCCAGCAGTTTTTTGGTCGGGGCTAGCAATCAGCCCCAGCATTTT
. TRBJ1-5 TRBV6-5 once CASRPTHQGNQPQHF TGTGCCAGCAGACCAACCCACCAGGGAAATCAGCCCCAGCATTTT
. TRBJ2-7 TRBV10-1 . CASSETGLPYEQYF TGCGCCAGCAGTGAGACAGGACTACCCTACGAGCAGTACTTC
. TRBJ2-2 TRBV3-1/TRBV3-2 once CASSSYTGELFF TGTGCCAGCAGCTCATACACCGGGGAGCTGTTTTTT